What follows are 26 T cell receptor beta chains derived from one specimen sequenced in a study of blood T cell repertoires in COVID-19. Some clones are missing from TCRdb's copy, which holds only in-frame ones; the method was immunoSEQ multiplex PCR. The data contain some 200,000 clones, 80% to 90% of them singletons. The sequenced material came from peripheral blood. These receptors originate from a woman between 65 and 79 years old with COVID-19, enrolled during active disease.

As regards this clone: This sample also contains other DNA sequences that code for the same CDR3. The CDR3 DNA reads TGCGCCAGCAGCTTTGGCGGTACCAACACTGAAGCTTTCTTT. Amino acid sequence: CASSFGGTNTEAFF. V and J are TRBV5-1 and TRBJ1-1; D is unclear. Germline loops: CDR1 SGHRS, CDR2 YFSETQ. V lost 2 bases and J 2 bases, leaving 10 bases between the germline ends. CDR3 length equals 14 residues.

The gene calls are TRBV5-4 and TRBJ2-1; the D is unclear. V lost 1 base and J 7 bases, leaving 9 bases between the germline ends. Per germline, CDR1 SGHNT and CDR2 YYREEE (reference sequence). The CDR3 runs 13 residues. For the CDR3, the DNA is TGTGCCAGCAGCTTGATCCACGGGAATGAGCAGTTCTTC. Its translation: CASSLIHGNEQFF. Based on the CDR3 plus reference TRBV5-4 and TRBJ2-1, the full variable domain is ETGVTQSPTHLIKTRGQQVTLRCSSQSGHNTVSWYQQALGQGPQFIFQYYREEENGRGNFPPRFSGLQFPNYSSELNVNALELDDSALYLCASSLIHGNEQFFGPGTRLTVL.

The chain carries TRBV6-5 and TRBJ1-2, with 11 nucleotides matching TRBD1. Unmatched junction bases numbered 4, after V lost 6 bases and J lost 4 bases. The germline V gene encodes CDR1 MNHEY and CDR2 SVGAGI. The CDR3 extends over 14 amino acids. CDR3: CASRRGQGGYGYTF. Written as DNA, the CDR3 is TGTGCCAGCAGGAGGGGACAGGGGGGCTATGGCTACACCTTC.

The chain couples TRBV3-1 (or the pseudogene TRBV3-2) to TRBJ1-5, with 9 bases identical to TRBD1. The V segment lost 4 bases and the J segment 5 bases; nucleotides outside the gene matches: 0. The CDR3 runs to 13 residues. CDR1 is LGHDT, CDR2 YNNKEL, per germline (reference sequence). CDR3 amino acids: CASSRTGDQPQHF. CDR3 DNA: TGTGCCAGCAGCCGGACAGGGGATCAGCCCCAGCATTTT.

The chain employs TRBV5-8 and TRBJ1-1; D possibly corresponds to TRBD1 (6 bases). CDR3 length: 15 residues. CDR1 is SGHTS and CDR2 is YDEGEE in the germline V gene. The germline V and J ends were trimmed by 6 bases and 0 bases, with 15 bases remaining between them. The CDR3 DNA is TGTGCCAGCACCCTCGGACAGACCCTGAACACTGAAGCTTTCTTT. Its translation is CASTLGQTLNTEAFF.

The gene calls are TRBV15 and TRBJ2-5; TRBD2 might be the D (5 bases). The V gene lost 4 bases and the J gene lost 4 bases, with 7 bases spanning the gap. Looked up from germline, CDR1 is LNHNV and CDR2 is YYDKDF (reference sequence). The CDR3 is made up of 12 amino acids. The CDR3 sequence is CATSTDLETQYF. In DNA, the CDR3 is TGTGCCACCAGCACGGACTTAGAGACCCAGTACTTC.

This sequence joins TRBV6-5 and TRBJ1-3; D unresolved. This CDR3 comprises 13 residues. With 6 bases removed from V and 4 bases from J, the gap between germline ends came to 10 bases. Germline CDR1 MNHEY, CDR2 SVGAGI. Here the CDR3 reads CASRPSMGNTIYF. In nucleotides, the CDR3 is TGTGCCAGCAGACCTTCTATGGGAAACACCATATATTTT.

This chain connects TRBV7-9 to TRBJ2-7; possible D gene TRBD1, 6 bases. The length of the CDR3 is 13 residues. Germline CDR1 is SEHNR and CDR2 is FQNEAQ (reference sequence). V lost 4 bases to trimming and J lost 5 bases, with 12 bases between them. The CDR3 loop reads CASSWTELNEQYF. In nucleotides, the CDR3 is TGTGCCAGCAGCTGGACAGAGCTGAACGAGCAGTACTTC.

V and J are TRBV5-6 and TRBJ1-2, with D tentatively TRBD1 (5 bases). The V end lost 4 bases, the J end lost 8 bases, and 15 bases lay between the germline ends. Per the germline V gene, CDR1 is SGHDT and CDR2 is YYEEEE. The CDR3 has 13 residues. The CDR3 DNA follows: TGTGCCAGCAGCGGCGGACAAATAGTAGGCTACACCTTC. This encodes CASSGGQIVGYTF.

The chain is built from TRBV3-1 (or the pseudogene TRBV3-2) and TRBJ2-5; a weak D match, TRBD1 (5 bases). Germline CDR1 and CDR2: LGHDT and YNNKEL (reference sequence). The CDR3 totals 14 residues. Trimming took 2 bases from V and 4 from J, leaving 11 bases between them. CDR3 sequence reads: CASSQIRRGETQYF. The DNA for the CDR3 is TGTGCCAGCAGCCAAATACGTAGGGGAGAGACCCAGTACTTC.

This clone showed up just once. The CDR3 reads CASRTTNTHGGPYNEQFF. The CDR3 nucleotides are TGTGCCAGCAGAACAACTAATACCCACGGGGGGCCCTACAATGAGCAGTTCTTC. The V gene is TRBV11-2, the J gene TRBJ2-1; TRBD2 is a possible D gene (7 bases). Germline CDR1 and CDR2: SGHAT and FQNNGV. The CDR3 contains 18 residues. Trimming removed 6 bases at V and 2 bases at J, with 23 bases between.

CDR3 sequence (DNA): TGTGCCAGTGGGGCAGGGGACACTGAAGCTTTCTTT. Translating it yields CASGAGDTEAFF. This rearrangement joins TRBV12-3 or TRBV12-4 to TRBJ1-1, with D possibly being TRBD1 (6 bases). The CDR3 runs to 12 residues. The V and J ends lost 9 bases and 3 bases respectively, with 11 bases between them.

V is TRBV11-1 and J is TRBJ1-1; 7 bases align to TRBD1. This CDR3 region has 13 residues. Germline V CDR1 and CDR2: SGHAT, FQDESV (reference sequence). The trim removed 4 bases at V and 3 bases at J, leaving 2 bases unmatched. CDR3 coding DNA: TGTGCCAGCAGCTCGACAGGGTACACTGAAGCTTTCTTT. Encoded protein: CASSSTGYTEAFF.

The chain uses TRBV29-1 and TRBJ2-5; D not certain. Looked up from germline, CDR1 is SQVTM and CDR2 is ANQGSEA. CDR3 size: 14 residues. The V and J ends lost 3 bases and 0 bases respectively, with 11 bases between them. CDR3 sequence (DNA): TGCAGCGTTGACCCGTTCGCGAACCAAGAGACCCAGTACTTC. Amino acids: CSVDPFANQETQYF.

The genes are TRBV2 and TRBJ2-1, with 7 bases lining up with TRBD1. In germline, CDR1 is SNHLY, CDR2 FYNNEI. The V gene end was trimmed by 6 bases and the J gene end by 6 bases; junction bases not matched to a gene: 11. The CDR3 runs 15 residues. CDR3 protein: CASSPDRARSNEQFF. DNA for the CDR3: TGTGCCAGCAGCCCCGACAGGGCTCGATCCAATGAGCAGTTCTTC.

The CDR3 nucleotides are TGTGCCAGTAGTATTCGGCCGGGACAGCCCGGGGGCTACACCTTC. Translated, it gives CASSIRPGQPGGYTF. The chain employs TRBV19 and TRBJ1-2, with TRBD1 matching 7 bases. CDR1 is LNHDA and CDR2 is SQIVND in the germline V gene (reference sequence). CDR3 size: 15 residues. J lost 8 bases, V lost 3 bases, and 12 bases had no gene match.

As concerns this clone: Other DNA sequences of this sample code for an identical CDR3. The CDR3 reads CASSIDRTDTQYF. The DNA of the CDR3 is TGTGCCAGTAGTATAGATCGGACAGATACGCAGTATTTT. The chain has TRBV19 and TRBJ2-3; D is uncertain. The CDR3 extends over 13 amino acids. Trimming took off 0 bases at V and 3 bases at J, with 4 bases between the two ends. Germline V gives CDR1 LNHDA, CDR2 SQIVND (reference sequence). Full variable domain (missing parts from reference TRBV19 and TRBJ2-3): DGGITQSPKYLFRKEGQNVTLSCEQNLNHDAMYWYRQDPGQGLRLIYYSQIVNDFQKGDIAEGYSVSREKKESFPLTVTSAQKNPTAFYLCASSIDRTDTQYFGPGTRLTVL.

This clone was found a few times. Here the CDR3 reads CASSSPTGTGNLGDYTGELFF. The CDR3, as DNA: TGTGCCAGTAGTAGCCCTACGGGGACAGGGAATCTCGGGGATTACACCGGGGAGCTGTTTTTT. V usage is TRBV19 and J usage is TRBJ2-2; 9 bases are a match to TRBD1. V dropped 4 bases and J dropped 3; count of bases not matched to a gene: 21. The CDR3 is 21 amino acids. Germline V gene lookup returns CDR1 LNHDA and CDR2 SQIVND (reference sequence).

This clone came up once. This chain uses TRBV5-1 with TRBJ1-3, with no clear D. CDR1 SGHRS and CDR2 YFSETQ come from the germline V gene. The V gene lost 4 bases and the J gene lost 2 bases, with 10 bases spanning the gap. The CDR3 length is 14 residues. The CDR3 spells CASSPGGTGNTIYF. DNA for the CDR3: TGCGCCAGCAGCCCGGGTGGAACTGGAAACACCATATATTTT.

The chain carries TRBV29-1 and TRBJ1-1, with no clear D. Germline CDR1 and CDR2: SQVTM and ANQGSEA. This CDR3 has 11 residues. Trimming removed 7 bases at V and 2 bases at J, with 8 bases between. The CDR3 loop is CSAIHNTEAFF. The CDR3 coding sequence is TGCAGCGCCATCCATAACACTGAAGCTTTCTTT.

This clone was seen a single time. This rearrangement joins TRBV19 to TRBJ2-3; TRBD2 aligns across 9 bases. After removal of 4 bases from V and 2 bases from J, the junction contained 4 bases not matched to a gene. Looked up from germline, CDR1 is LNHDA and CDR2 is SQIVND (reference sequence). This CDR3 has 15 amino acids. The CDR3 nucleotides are TGTGCCAGTAGTAGCGGGAGGGGCCTCACAGATACGCAGTATTTT. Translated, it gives CASSSGRGLTDTQYF.

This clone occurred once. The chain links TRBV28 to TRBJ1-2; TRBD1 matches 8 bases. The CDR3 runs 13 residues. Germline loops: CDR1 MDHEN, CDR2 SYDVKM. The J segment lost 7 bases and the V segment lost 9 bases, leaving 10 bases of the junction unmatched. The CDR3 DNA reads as TGTGCCAGTCAGCCACAGGGGGTGAGTGGCTACACCTTC. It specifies CASQPQGVSGYTF.

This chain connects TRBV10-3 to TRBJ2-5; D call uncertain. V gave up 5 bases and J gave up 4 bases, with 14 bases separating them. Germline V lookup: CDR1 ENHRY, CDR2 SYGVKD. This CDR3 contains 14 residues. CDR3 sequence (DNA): TGTGCCATCAGTCAAGGCAGCGATCGAGAGACCCAGTACTTC. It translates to CAISQGSDRETQYF.

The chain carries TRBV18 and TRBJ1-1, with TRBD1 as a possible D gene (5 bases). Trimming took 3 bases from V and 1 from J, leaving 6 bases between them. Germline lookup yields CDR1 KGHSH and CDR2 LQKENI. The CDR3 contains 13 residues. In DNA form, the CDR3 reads TGTGCCAGCTCACCGACAGAGAACACTGAAGCTTTCTTT. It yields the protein CASSPTENTEAFF.

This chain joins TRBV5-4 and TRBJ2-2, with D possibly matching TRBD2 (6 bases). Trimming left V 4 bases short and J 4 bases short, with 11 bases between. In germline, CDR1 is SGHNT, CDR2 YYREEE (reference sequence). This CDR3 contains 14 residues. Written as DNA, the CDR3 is TGTGCCAGCAGCAGGCGGGGTGGCACCGGGGAGCTGTTTTTT. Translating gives CASSRRGGTGELFF.

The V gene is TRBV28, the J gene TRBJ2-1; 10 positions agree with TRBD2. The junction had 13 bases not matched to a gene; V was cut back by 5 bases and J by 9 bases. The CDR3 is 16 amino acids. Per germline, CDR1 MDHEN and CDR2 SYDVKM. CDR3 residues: CASSPRGSGGAREQFF. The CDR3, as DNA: TGTGCCAGCAGTCCGAGGGGAAGCGGGGGGGCCCGTGAGCAGTTCTTC.